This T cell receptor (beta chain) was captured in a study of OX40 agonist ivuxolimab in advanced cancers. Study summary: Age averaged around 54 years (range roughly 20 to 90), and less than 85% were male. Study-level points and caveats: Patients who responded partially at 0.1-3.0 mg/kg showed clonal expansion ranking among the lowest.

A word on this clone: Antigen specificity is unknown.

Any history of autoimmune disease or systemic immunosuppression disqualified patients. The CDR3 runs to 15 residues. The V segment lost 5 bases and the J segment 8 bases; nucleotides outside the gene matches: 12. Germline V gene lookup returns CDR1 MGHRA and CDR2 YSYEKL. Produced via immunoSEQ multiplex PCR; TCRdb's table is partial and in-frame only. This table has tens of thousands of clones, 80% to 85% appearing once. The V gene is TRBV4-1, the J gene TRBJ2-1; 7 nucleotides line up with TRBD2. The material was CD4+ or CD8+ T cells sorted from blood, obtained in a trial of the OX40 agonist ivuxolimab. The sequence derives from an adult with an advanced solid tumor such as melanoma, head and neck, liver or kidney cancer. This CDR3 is CASSSGLGVADEQFF. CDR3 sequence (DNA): TGCGCCAGCAGCTCTGGACTAGGGGTTGCCGATGAGCAGTTCTTC.